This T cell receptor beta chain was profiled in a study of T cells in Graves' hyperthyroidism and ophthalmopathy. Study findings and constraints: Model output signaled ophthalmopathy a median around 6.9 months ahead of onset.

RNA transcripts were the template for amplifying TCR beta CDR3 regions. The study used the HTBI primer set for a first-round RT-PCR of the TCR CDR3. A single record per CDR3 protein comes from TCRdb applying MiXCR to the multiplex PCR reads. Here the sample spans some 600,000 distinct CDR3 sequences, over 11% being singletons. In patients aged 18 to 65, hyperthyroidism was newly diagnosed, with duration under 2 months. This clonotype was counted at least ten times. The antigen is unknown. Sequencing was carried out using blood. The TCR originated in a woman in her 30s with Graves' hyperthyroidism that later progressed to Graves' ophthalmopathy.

CDR3 DNA: TGTGCCAGCACCCTACCCCAGGCCGGAGCTTTCTTT. Protein: CASTLPQAGAFF. The rearrangement links TRBV7-9 to TRBJ1-1; D unresolved. Germline V gene lookup returns CDR1 SEHNR and CDR2 FQNEAQ (reference sequence). Trimming pared 7 bases from V and 10 bases from J, leaving 16 bases between. This CDR3 is built from 12 residues.